These 20 T cell receptor beta chains were all obtained from the same sample, sequenced in a study of T cell responses to AZD1222 COVID-19 vaccine. Only in-frame clones appear in the TCRdb table, and some are missing; sequencing was by immunoSEQ multiplex PCR. The sample contains about 140,000 clones, roughly nine tenths of which appear only once. Source: peripheral blood, taken 28 days after the second AZD1222 dose. Receptors were obtained from an adult who received the AZD1222 COVID-19 vaccine.

V usage is TRBV6-5 and J usage is TRBJ2-1; D may be TRBD1 (6 bases). The V gene lost 0 bases and the J gene lost 8 bases, with 11 bases spanning the gap. The germline gives CDR1 MNHEY, CDR2 SVGAGI. The length of the CDR3 is 14 residues. The CDR3 DNA sequence: TGTGCCAGCAGTTACTCGGGACAAGAGGATGAGCAGTTCTTC. Protein sequence: CASSYSGQEDEQFF.

V gene TRBV5-6 combines with J gene TRBJ2-5, with a tentative D call TRBD1 (6 bases). Germline V gene data show CDR1 as SGHDT and CDR2 as YYEEEE. The CDR3 has 16 residues. With 4 bases removed from V and 4 bases from J, the gap between germline ends came to 20 bases. The CDR3 loop reads CASSHFQGSRGETQYF. The DNA for the CDR3 is TGTGCCAGCAGCCACTTTCAGGGGTCGAGGGGAGAGACCCAGTACTTC.

This chain joins TRBV27 and TRBJ1-2, with D unresolved. Trimming removed 3 bases at V and 4 bases at J, with 15 bases between. Germline V CDR1 and CDR2: MNHEY, SMNVEV (reference sequence). The CDR3 spans 15 residues. The CDR3 sequence: CASSFLGFESYGYTF. The CDR3 DNA is TGTGCCAGCAGTTTTCTCGGGTTCGAATCCTATGGCTACACCTTC.

The rearrangement uses TRBV5-4 and TRBJ1-4; D perhaps matches TRBD1 (6 bases). Germline-derived CDR1 and CDR2 are SGHNT and YYREEE (reference sequence). Trimming cost V 4 bases and J 7 bases, with 17 bases left between them. This CDR3 region has 15 residues. The CDR3 coding sequence is TGTGCCAGCAGCGAGCTGGACAGTCCCCCTGAAAAACTGTTTTTT. This translates into CASSELDSPPEKLFF.

The chain uses TRBV7-8 and TRBJ2-1; D gene unclear. The V gene's germline CDR1 is SGHVS and CDR2 FQNEAQ. The CDR3 is 12 amino acids. V lost 3 bases and J lost 10, with 10 bases in between. CDR3: CASSLGPLEQFF. The CDR3 nucleotides read TGTGCCAGCAGCTTGGGCCCCTTAGAGCAGTTCTTC.

This clone was detected once. J is TRBJ1-5 and V is TRBV7-2, with no clear D. V gave up 0 bases and J gave up 7 bases, with 13 bases separating them. There are 15 residues in the CDR3. Germline values: CDR1 SGHTA, CDR2 FQGNSA. Written as DNA, the CDR3 is TGTGCCAGCAGCTTAGCGCCCCCCGAAGGACAGCCCCAGCATTTT. It is translated as CASSLAPPEGQPQHF.

This clone was detected only once. The V gene is TRBV3-1 (or the pseudogene TRBV3-2), the J gene TRBJ2-5; D unclear. Germline CDR1 is LGHDT and CDR2 is YNNKEL (reference sequence). The CDR3 runs 13 residues. Trimming pared 4 bases from V and 1 base from J, leaving 7 bases between. CDR3: CASSPRGQETQYF. DNA for the CDR3: TGTGCCAGCAGCCCCCGAGGCCAAGAGACCCAGTACTTC.

The chain combines TRBV5-1 with TRBJ1-4; D is possibly TRBD1 (6 bases). Trimming took 0 bases from V and 4 from J, leaving 7 bases between them. Germline lookup yields CDR1 SGHRS and CDR2 YFSETQ. This CDR3 comprises 14 residues. This chain's CDR3 is CASSLGTDNEKLFF. In DNA, the CDR3 is TGCGCCAGCAGCTTGGGGACAGATAATGAAAAACTGTTTTTT.

The chain carries TRBV15 and TRBJ2-7, with D possibly called TRBD1 or TRBD2 (6 bases each). V was shortened by 0 bases and J by 3 bases, with 12 bases between the two germline ends. The CDR3 loop spans 15 amino acids. The germline gives CDR1 LNHNV, CDR2 YYDKDF (reference sequence). CDR3 residues: CATSRDRQEGYEQYF. In nucleotides, the CDR3 is TGTGCCACCAGCAGAGATCGACAGGAGGGCTACGAGCAGTACTTC.

The count of this clone is one. This chain links TRBV5-1 with TRBJ2-5; unclear D gene. The CDR3 sequence is 13 residues long. Trimming took 0 bases from V and 1 from J, leaving 4 bases between them. Germline V gene data show CDR1 as SGHRS and CDR2 as YFSETQ. In DNA form, the CDR3 reads TGCGCCAGCAGCTTGGCCAGCCAAGAGACCCAGTACTTC. Translation: CASSLASQETQYF. Supplemented by reference TRBV5-1 and TRBJ2-5, the full variable domain reads KAGVTQTPRYLIKTRGQQVTLSCSPISGHRSVSWYQQTPGQGLQFLFEYFSETQRNKGNFPGRFSGRQFSNSRSEMNVSTLELGDSALYLCASSLASQETQYFGPGTRLLVL.

This chain links TRBV6-6 with TRBJ1-2, with TRBD1 matching 7 bases. V lost 7 bases, J lost 8 bases, and 13 bases stayed unmatched. This CDR3 comprises 14 residues. Germline values: CDR1 MNHNY, CDR2 SVGAGI (reference sequence). The CDR3 coding sequence is TGTGCCAGCATCCCCGAGGTGACAGGGACCGGCTACACCTTC. Its translation is CASIPEVTGTGYTF.

The gene calls are TRBV5-4 and TRBJ2-3; D may be TRBD1 (5 bases). CDR3 length: 13 amino acids. From germline, CDR1 is SGHNT and CDR2 YYREEE (reference sequence). V was pared by 4 bases and J by 8 bases, with 14 bases between. Here the CDR3 DNA reads TGTGCCAGCAGCCGAGAACAGGTCGGTACGCAGTATTTT. This codes for CASSREQVGTQYF. The full variable domain, rest sourced from reference TRBV5-4 and TRBJ2-3, is ETGVTQSPTHLIKTRGQQVTLRCSSQSGHNTVSWYQQALGQGPQFIFQYYREEENGRGNFPPRFSGLQFPNYSSELNVNALELDDSALYLCASSREQVGTQYFGPGTRLTVL.

The chain recombines TRBV10-3 with TRBJ2-4, with 10 bases fitting TRBD1. Germline loops: CDR1 ENHRY, CDR2 SYGVKD. V dropped 10 bases and J dropped 5; count of bases not matched to a gene: 8. The CDR3 consists of 14 residues. The CDR3 spells CATGTGVAQNIQYF. CDR3 coding DNA: TGTGCCACCGGGACAGGGGTGGCCCAAAACATTCAGTACTTC.

The CDR3 nucleotides are TGTGCCAGCAGCCCCAGCTCGGGGAATGCTAATGAAAAACTGTTTTTT. Translating it yields CASSPSSGNANEKLFF. The chain has TRBV4-2 and TRBJ1-4; no clear D. Trimming left V 4 bases short and J 3 bases short, with 15 bases between. Germline lookup yields CDR1 LGHNA and CDR2 YNFKEQ. The CDR3 has 16 residues.

The rearrangement joins TRBV6-5 to TRBJ2-1; 7 bases fit TRBD1. Germline assignment: CDR1 MNHEY and CDR2 SVGAGI. Trimming at V came to 0 bases and at J to 9 bases, leaving 5 bases not matched to a gene. CDR3 length: 14 amino acids. The CDR3 region has the DNA TGTGCCAGCAGTTACTCCAAACAGGGGAGTGAGCAGTTCTTC. This translates into CASSYSKQGSEQFF.

The chain recombines TRBV6-5 with TRBJ2-7; TRBD1 or TRBD2 may be the D gene (5 bases each). V lost 5 bases and J lost 9, with 20 bases in between. Germline V gene sequence: CDR1 MNHEY, CDR2 SVGAGI. This CDR3 has 14 amino acids. The chain's CDR3 is CASSHGALGLGQYF. The CDR3 bases are TGTGCCAGCAGTCACGGGGCACTGGGCCTCGGGCAGTACTTC.

Concerning this clone itself: A junction end diverges from the germline sequence, so it may reflect a read error. The rearrangement links TRBV27 to TRBJ2-7, with 8 bases matching TRBD2. Germline V lookup: CDR1 MNHEY, CDR2 SMNVEV (reference sequence). This CDR3 is 14 amino acids long. The CDR3 region has the DNA TGTGCCAGCTGTTTCTCGGGAGGGCCGGTTGAGCAGTACTTC. This encodes CASCFSGGPVEQYF.

The chain has TRBV9 and TRBJ2-2; possibly TRBD1 for D (5 bases). Trimming pared 4 bases from V and 6 bases from J, leaving 10 bases between. The CDR3 sequence is 13 residues long. CDR1 and CDR2 (germline): SGDLS, YYNGEE. The CDR3: CASSSQGAGELFF. CDR3 nucleotides: TGTGCCAGCAGCTCCCAAGGGGCCGGGGAGCTGTTTTTT.

V is TRBV28 and J is TRBJ1-6; TRBD1 aligns across 8 bases. J gave up 10 bases and V 5 bases, and 10 bases lay outside the gene matches. The germline V gene has CDR1 MDHEN and CDR2 SYDVKM. This CDR3 spans 15 amino acids. CDR3 region: CASSPADRDGSPLHF. CDR3 nucleotides: TGTGCCAGCAGTCCCGCGGACAGGGACGGATCACCCCTCCACTTT.

DNA of the CDR3: TGCAGCGTGTGCACAGGGTTCTCTAGCACAGATACGCAGTATTTT. It translates to CSVCTGFSSTDTQYF. V usage is TRBV29-1 and J usage is TRBJ2-3; a possible D gene is TRBD1 (6 bases). This CDR3 comprises 15 residues. The V gene lost 6 bases and the J gene lost 0 bases, with 16 bases spanning the gap. The V gene's germline CDR1 is SQVTM and CDR2 ANQGSEA.